These 21 T cell receptor beta chains came from one sample sequenced in a study of T-cell memory formation after mild COVID-19. TCRdb passed the 5' RACE reads through MiXCR, listing each CDR3 protein once. The table shows 350,000 or so distinct CDR3 sequences, with around 21% occurring only once. Sequenced input: PBMCs or a T cell subset sorted from them (not recorded which). The receptors originated from an adult woman who had mild COVID-19 (a few samples of this study predate the infection). Cell type and time point are not known.

The rearrangement uses TRBV7-9 and TRBJ1-2; TRBD1 agrees at 8 bases. The length of the CDR3 is 15 residues. After removal of 4 bases from V and 3 bases from J, the junction contained 7 bases not matched to a gene. Germline lookup yields CDR1 SEHNR and CDR2 FQNEAQ (reference sequence). The CDR3 here is CASSYQVDRDYGYTF. In DNA form, the CDR3 reads TGTGCCAGCAGCTATCAGGTGGACAGGGACTATGGCTACACCTTC.

This clonotype was observed a few times. CDR3 nucleotide sequence: TGCGCCAGCAGCTTCGGCTCTAGCGGAAACAATGAGCAGTTCTTC. Its protein product is CASSFGSSGNNEQFF. The chain recombines TRBV5-1 with TRBJ2-1, with 7 bases lining up with TRBD2. After removal of 2 bases from V and 5 bases from J, the junction contained 7 bases not matched to a gene. CDR3 length: 15 residues. Per the germline V gene, CDR1 is SGHRS and CDR2 is YFSETQ.

The chain is built from TRBV7-3 and TRBJ2-5; D gene ambiguous. The CDR3 is 13 residues long. Trimming stripped 2 bases from V and 4 bases from J, with 8 bases between. Germline lookup yields CDR1 SGHTA and CDR2 FQGTGA. The CDR3, as DNA: TGTGCCAGCAGCTTATGGGTAGGAGAGACCCAGTACTTC. As protein: CASSLWVGETQYF. The variable domain in full, with the rest retrieved from reference TRBV7-3 and TRBJ2-5, is GAGVSQTPSNKVTEKGKYVELRCDPISGHTALYWYRQSLGQGPEFLIYFQGTGAADDSGLPNDRFFAVRPEGSVSTLKIQRTERGDSAVYLCASSLWVGETQYFGPGTRLLVL.

This CDR3 is CASGQGAGYNEQFF. CDR3 coding DNA: TGTGCCAGCGGACAGGGGGCGGGTTACAATGAGCAGTTCTTC. This chain joins TRBV12-3 or TRBV12-4 and TRBJ2-1; TRBD1 matches at 11 bases. The J segment lost 4 bases and the V segment lost 8 bases, leaving 4 bases of the junction unmatched. This CDR3 comprises 14 residues.

This chain connects TRBV6-2 or TRBV6-3 to TRBJ2-7; 7 positions agree with TRBD1. This CDR3 region has 15 residues. Trimming at V came to 8 bases and at J to 2 bases, leaving 12 bases not matched to a gene. Germline assignment: CDR1 MNHEY and CDR2 SVGEGT. This chain's CDR3 is CASQVGQASTYEQYF. As DNA, the CDR3 is TGTGCCAGCCAAGTCGGACAGGCCTCGACCTACGAGCAGTACTTC.

The table lists this clonotype with a few counts. This rearrangement joins TRBV20-1 to TRBJ1-2, with D unclear. This CDR3 contains 13 residues. V shed 2 bases and J shed 7 bases, with 14 bases lying between them. The V gene's germline CDR1 is DFQATT and CDR2 SNEGSKA (reference sequence). The chain's CDR3 is CSARIRTGGGYTF. CDR3 nucleotides: TGCAGTGCTAGAATCAGGACTGGTGGTGGCTACACCTTC.

This clonotype was detected a few times. The CDR3 nucleotides read TGCGCCAGCAGCTTGGGCACTGGACGAAACATTCAGTACTTC. Its translation: CASSLGTGRNIQYF. This rearrangement joins TRBV5-1 to TRBJ2-4; D is uncertain. CDR1 SGHRS and CDR2 YFSETQ come from the germline V gene. The V and J ends lost 0 bases and 6 bases respectively, with 10 bases between them. CDR3 length equals 14 residues. Complete variable domain (other parts from reference TRBV5-1 and TRBJ2-4): KAGVTQTPRYLIKTRGQQVTLSCSPISGHRSVSWYQQTPGQGLQFLFEYFSETQRNKGNFPGRFSGRQFSNSRSEMNVSTLELGDSALYLCASSLGTGRNIQYFGAGTRLSVL.

The chain employs TRBV7-6 and TRBJ1-1, with D possibly matching TRBD1 (5 bases). The CDR3 is made up of 14 amino acids. The germline gives CDR1 SGHVS, CDR2 FNYEAQ. V lost 7 bases and J 7 bases, leaving 19 bases between the germline ends. In nucleotides, the CDR3 is TGTGCCAGCACCCCTTTGGGGGGGGGAAATGAAGCTTTCTTT. Protein product: CASTPLGGGNEAFF.

This clonotype was recorded a few times. The gene calls are TRBV10-3 and TRBJ2-7, with TRBD1 matching over 9 bases. The CDR3 is 14 amino acids. The junction had 12 bases not matched to a gene; V was cut back by 11 bases and J by 4 bases. Germline loops: CDR1 ENHRY, CDR2 SYGVKD. CDR3 amino acids: CASCPGTGLYEQYF. CDR3 DNA: TGTGCCTCGTGTCCCGGGACAGGGTTGTACGAGCAGTACTTC.

The CDR3 sequence is CASSLTSGGADMDTQYF. DNA of the CDR3: TGTGCCAGCAGCCTCACTAGCGGGGGGGCCGATATGGATACGCAGTATTTT. The J gene is TRBJ2-3, the V gene TRBV3-1, with 13 nucleotides matching TRBD2. Germline CDR1 is LGHDT and CDR2 is YNNKEL (reference sequence). The V gene end was trimmed by 4 bases and the J gene end by 6 bases; junction bases not matched to a gene: 10. This CDR3 contains 17 residues.

The V call is TRBV7-6, the J call TRBJ2-7; no clear D gene. The CDR3 extends over 12 amino acids. The germline V gene encodes CDR1 SGHVS and CDR2 FNYEAQ. With 5 bases removed from V and 7 bases from J, the gap between germline ends came to 12 bases. CDR3 sequence: CASSLLDAEQYF. In DNA form, the CDR3 reads TGTGCCAGCAGCCTCTTAGATGCAGAGCAGTACTTC. Combining the CDR3 with reference TRBV7-6 and TRBJ2-7 gives the whole variable domain GAGVSQSPRYKVTKRGQDVALRCDPISGHVSLYWYRQALGQGPEFLTYFNYEAQQDKSGLPNDRFSAERPEGSISTLTIQRTEQRDSAMYRCASSLLDAEQYFGPGTRLTVT.

This chain connects TRBV23-1 to TRBJ1-2; D perhaps matches TRBD1 (5 bases). TRBV23-1 belongs to the ORF category, with a function that is uncertain. The CDR3 is 19 amino acids. Trimming took 7 bases from V and 7 from J, leaving 34 bases between them. Here the CDR3 DNA reads TGCGCCAGCACCCTCCCCCAACAGGACACATCCAACTACCGCAGTGGCTACACCTTC. Translated, it gives CASTLPQQDTSNYRSGYTF.

There are a few counts of this clonotype. The chain is built from TRBV7-9 and TRBJ1-1; 7 bases align to TRBD1. The V gene's germline CDR1 is SEHNR and CDR2 FQNEAQ (reference sequence). The V segment lost 2 bases and the J segment 4 bases; nucleotides outside the gene matches: 7. The CDR3 has 15 amino acids. The CDR3 sequence: CASSLHEGAGTEAFF. As DNA, the CDR3 is TGTGCCAGCAGCTTACATGAGGGGGCGGGCACTGAAGCTTTCTTT. Drawing the rest from reference TRBV7-9 and TRBJ1-1, the complete variable domain is DTGVSQNPRHKITKRGQNVTFRCDPISEHNRLYWYRQTLGQGPEFLTYFQNEAQLEKSRLLSDRFSAERPKGSFSTLEIQRTEQGDSAMYLCASSLHEGAGTEAFFGQGTRLTVV.

V is TRBV7-9 and J is TRBJ2-5, with D possibly matching TRBD2 (6 bases). This CDR3 is built from 17 residues. Germline CDR1 reads SEHNR; CDR2 reads FQNEAQ (reference sequence). Trimming left V 1 base short and J 5 bases short, with 20 bases between. This chain's CDR3 is CASSLGRGAGKSETQYF. The DNA of the CDR3 is TGTGCCAGCAGCTTAGGCCGCGGGGCAGGGAAGTCGGAGACCCAGTACTTC.

The chain recombines TRBV24-1 with TRBJ2-1; 7 nucleotides align to TRBD2. The CDR3 is 13 amino acids. V trimming: 9 bases; J trimming: 7 bases; junction bases outside the gene matches: 8. Per the germline V gene, CDR1 is KGHDR and CDR2 is SFDVKD. CDR3 in amino acids: CATEAGRGNEQFF. The CDR3 DNA follows: TGTGCCACCGAAGCGGGGCGGGGGAATGAGCAGTTCTTC.

The chain combines TRBV9 with TRBJ1-2; 12 positions match TRBD1. J lost 7 bases, V lost 4 bases, and 5 bases had no gene match. This CDR3 has 14 amino acids. Germline V gives CDR1 SGDLS, CDR2 YYNGEE. The CDR3 loop is CASSPGTGGGGYTF. DNA for the CDR3: TGTGCCAGCAGCCCCGGGACAGGGGGCGGTGGCTACACCTTC.

Many counts were recorded for this clonotype. This chain links TRBV29-1 with TRBJ1-1; D unresolved. Per germline, CDR1 SQVTM and CDR2 ANQGSEA. CDR3 length: 9 residues. Trimming left V 7 bases short and J 7 bases short, with 7 bases between. CDR3 region: CSAGVEAFF. CDR3 bases: TGCAGCGCTGGGGTTGAAGCTTTCTTT.

The chain joins TRBV6-2 or TRBV6-3 to TRBJ2-6; D may correspond to TRBD1 or TRBD2 (5 bases each). The CDR3 has 16 residues. Germline V lookup: CDR1 MNHEY, CDR2 SVGEGT. Trimming cost V 0 bases and J 2 bases, with 8 bases left between them. CDR3 residues: CASSYSVGPGANVLTF. The CDR3, as DNA: TGTGCCAGCAGTTACTCGGTGGGACCTGGGGCCAACGTCCTGACTTTC.

The genes are TRBV5-1 and TRBJ2-7; 9 bases are a match to TRBD1. The CDR3 is 15 amino acids. V lost 4 bases and J lost 4; bases outside the gene matches: 9. The germline CDR1 and CDR2 sequences are SGHRS and YFSETQ. The CDR3: CASSPGQGGTYEQYF. As DNA, the CDR3 is TGCGCCAGCAGCCCGGGACAGGGAGGTACTTACGAGCAGTACTTC.

The V call is TRBV29-1, the J call TRBJ2-1; 12 bases match TRBD2. V gave up 1 base and J gave up 7 bases; unmatched junction bases: 8. CDR1 is SQVTM and CDR2 is ANQGSEA in the germline V gene. This CDR3 comprises 16 residues. Here the CDR3 DNA reads TGCAGCGTTGAAGTCTACACTAGCGGGGGGTCTAATGAGCAGTTCTTC. This translates into CSVEVYTSGGSNEQFF.

This clonotype has just one count. The CDR3: CASRGSHQPQHF. The DNA for the CDR3 is TGTGCCAGCAGAGGATCACATCAGCCCCAGCATTTT. The chain uses TRBV12-3 or TRBV12-4 and TRBJ1-5; D is unclear. The CDR3 has 12 amino acids. V was clipped by 6 bases and J by 5 bases, with 8 bases between them.